This T cell receptor (beta chain) came from a study of blood T cells in healthy people across ages. Healthy Caucasian individuals from Russia aged roughly 6 to 100 were enrolled as donors. Total RNA, at least 5.5 micrograms per sample, came from PBMCs. Trimming took 8 bases from V and 8 from J, leaving 19 bases between them. In germline, CDR1 is KGHSH, CDR2 LQKENI. The CDR3 is made up of 15 amino acids. The use of a sample-barcoded 5' primer and a J-beta primer mix characterized a second PCR of about 7 to 12 cycles. Every single cDNA molecule received a tag from a template-switch adaptor with 12 random nucleotides. Each single sample gave us at least 3 million CDR3-containing paired-end reads. Each CDR3 protein is one row after TCRdb ran MiXCR on the 5' RACE reads. The sample holds about 1.4 million distinct CDR3 sequences; almost 60% are singletons and the top ten take 6.5% to 8%.

This receptor was taken from a young man in good health. Sample: blood. The chain carries TRBV18 and TRBJ1-6, with D perhaps matching TRBD1 (6 bases). The CDR3 spells CASTEQGRTHSPLHF. CDR3 in DNA: TGTGCCAGCACTGAACAGGGCAGGACCCATTCACCCCTCCACTTT.